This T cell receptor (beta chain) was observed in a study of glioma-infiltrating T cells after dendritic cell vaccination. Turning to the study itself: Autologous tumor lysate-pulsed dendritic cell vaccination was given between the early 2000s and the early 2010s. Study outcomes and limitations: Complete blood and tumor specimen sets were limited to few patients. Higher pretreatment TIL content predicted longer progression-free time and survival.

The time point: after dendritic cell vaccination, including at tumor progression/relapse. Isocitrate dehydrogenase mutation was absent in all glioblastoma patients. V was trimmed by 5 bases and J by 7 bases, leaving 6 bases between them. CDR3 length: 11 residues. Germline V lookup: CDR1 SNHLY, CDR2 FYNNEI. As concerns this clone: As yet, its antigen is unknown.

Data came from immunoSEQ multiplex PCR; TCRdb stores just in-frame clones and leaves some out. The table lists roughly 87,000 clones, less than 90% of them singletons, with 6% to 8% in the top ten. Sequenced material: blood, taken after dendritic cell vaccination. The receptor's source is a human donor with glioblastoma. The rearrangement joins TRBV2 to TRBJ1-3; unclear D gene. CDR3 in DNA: TGTGCCAGCAGTCCCCTGAACACCATATATTTT. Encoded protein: CASSPLNTIYF.